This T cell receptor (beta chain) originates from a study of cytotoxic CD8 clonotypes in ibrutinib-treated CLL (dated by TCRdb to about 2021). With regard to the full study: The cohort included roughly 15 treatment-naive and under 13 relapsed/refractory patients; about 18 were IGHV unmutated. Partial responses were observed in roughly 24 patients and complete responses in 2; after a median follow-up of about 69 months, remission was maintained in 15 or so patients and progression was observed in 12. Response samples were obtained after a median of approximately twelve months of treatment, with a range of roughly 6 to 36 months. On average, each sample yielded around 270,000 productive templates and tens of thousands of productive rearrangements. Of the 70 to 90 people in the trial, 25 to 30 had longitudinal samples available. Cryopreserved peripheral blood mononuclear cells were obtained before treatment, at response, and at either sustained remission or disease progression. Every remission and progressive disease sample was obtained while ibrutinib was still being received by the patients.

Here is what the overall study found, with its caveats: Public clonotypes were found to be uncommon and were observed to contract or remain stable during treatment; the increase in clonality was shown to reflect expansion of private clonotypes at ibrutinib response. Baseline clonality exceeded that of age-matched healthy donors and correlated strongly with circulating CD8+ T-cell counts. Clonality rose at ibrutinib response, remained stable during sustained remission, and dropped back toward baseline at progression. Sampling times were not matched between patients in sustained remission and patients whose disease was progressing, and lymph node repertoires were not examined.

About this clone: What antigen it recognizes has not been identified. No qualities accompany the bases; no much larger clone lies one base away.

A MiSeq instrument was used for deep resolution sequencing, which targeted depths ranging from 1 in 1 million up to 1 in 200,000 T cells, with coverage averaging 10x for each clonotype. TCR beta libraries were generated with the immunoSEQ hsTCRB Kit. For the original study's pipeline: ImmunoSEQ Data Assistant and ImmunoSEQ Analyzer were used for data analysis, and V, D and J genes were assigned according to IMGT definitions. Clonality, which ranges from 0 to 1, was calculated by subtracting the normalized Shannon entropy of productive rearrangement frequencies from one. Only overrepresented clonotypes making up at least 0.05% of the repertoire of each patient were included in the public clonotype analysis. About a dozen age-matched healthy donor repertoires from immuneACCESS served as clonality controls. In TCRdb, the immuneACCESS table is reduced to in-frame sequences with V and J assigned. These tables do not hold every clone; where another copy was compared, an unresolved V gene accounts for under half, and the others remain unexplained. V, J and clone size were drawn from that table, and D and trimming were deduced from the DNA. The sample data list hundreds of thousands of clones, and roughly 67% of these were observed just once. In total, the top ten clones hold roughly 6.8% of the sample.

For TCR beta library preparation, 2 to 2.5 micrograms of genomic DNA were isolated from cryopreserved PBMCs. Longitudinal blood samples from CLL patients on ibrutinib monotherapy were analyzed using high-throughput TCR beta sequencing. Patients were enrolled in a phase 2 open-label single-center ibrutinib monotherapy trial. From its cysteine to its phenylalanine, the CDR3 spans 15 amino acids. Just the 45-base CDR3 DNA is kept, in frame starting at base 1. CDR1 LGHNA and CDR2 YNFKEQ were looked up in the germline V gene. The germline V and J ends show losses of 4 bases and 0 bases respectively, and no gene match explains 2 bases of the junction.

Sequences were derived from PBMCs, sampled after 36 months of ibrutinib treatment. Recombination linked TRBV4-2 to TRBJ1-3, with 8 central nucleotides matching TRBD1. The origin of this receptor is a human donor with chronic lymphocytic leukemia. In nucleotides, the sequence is TGTGCCAGCAGCCGAGGACAGGGCTCTGGAAACACCATATATTTT. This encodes CASSRGQGSGNTIYF.